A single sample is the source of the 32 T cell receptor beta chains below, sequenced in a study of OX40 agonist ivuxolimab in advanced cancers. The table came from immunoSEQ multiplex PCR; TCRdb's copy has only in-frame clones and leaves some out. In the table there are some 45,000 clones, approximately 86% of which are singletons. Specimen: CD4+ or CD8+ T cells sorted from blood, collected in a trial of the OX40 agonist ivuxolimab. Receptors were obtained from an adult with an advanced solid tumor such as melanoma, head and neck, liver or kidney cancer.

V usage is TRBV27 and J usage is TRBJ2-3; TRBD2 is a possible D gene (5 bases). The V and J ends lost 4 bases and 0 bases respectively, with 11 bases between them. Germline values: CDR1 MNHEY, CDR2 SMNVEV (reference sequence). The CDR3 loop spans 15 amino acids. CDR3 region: CASSSGTTSTDTQYF. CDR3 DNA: TGTGCCAGCAGTTCGGGAACAACTAGCACAGATACGCAGTATTTT.

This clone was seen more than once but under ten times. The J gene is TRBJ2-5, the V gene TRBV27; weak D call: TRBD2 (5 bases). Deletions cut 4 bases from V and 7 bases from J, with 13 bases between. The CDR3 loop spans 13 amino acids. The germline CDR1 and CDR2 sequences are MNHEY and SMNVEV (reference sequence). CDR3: CASSSGLRTTQYF. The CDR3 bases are TGTGCCAGCAGTTCCGGACTCCGCACGACCCAGTACTTC.

CDR3 protein: CASSLAEGRYEQYF. The DNA of the CDR3 is TGTGCCAGCAGCTTAGCGGAGGGGAGGTACGAGCAGTACTTC. J is TRBJ2-7 and V is TRBV7-6, with D maybe TRBD2 (6 bases). The V and J ends lost 0 bases and 4 bases respectively, with 10 bases between them. CDR1 is SGHVS and CDR2 is FNYEAQ in the germline V gene. This CDR3 contains 14 residues.

The CDR3 DNA follows: TGTGCCAGCAGTTTAGGGTTACGCAATGAGCAGTTCTTC. It is translated as CASSLGLRNEQFF. The chain carries TRBV28 and TRBJ2-1; no clear D gene. V gave up 2 bases and J gave up 6 bases, with 8 bases separating them. The CDR3 is made up of 13 amino acids. Germline-derived CDR1 and CDR2 are MDHEN and SYDVKM.

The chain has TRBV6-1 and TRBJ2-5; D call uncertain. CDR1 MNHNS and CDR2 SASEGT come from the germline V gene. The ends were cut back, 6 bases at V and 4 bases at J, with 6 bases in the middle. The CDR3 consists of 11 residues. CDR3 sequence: CASSLRETQYF. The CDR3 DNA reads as TGTGCCAGCAGCCTCCGAGAGACCCAGTACTTC.

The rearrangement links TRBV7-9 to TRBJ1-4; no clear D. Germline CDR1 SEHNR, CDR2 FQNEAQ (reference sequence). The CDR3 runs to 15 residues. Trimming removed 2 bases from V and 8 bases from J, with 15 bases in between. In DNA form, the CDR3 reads TGTGCCAGCAGCTTATCCCCCCGCCTTGGGGAAAAACTGTTTTTT. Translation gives CASSLSPRLGEKLFF.

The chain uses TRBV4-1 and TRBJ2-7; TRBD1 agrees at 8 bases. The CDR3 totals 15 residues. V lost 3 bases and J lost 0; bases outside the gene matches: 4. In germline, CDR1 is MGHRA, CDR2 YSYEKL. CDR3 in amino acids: CASSQEQGVSYEQYV. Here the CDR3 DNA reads TGCGCCAGCAGCCAGGAACAGGGGGTCTCCTACGAGCAGTACGTC.

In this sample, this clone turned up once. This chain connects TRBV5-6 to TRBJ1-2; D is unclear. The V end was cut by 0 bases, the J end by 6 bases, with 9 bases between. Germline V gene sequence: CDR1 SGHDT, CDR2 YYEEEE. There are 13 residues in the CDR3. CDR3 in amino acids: CASSLGHDHGYTF. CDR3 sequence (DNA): TGTGCCAGCAGCTTGGGACACGATCATGGCTACACCTTC.

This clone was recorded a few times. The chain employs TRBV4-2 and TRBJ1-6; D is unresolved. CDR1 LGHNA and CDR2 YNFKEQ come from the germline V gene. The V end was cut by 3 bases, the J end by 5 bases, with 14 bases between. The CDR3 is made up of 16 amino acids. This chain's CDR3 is CASSQDLQLDNSPLHF. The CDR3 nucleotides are TGTGCCAGCAGCCAGGATCTACAGTTAGATAATTCACCCCTCCACTTT.

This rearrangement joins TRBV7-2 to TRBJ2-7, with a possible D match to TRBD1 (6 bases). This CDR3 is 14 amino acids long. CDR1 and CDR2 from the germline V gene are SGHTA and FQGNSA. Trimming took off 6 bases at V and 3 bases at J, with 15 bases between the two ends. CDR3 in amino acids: CASSRERGYYEQYF. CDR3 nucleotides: TGTGCCAGCAGTAGGGAGAGGGGGTACTACGAGCAGTACTTC.

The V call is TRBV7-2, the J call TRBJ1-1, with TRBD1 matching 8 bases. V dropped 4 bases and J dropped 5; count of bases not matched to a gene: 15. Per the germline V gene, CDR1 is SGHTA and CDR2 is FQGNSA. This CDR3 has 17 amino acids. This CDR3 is CASSSTTGGLGWTEAFF. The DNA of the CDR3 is TGTGCCAGCAGCTCAACTACAGGGGGATTGGGGTGGACTGAAGCTTTCTTT.

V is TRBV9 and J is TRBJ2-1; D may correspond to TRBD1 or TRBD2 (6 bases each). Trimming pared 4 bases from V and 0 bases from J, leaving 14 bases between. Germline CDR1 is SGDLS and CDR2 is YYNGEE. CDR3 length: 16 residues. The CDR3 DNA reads TGTGCCAGCAGCTTCAAGGGGGGTAGCTCCTACAATGAGCAGTTCTTC. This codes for CASSFKGGSSYNEQFF.

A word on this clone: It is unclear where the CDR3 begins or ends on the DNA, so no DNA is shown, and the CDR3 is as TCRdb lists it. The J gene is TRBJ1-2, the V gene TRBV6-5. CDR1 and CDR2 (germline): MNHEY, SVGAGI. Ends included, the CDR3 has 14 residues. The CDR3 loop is CASSSSARYYGYTF.

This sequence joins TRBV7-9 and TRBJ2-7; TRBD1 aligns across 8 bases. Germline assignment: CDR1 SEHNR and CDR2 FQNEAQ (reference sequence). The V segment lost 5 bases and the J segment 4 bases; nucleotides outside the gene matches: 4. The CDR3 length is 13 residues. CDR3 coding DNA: TGTGCCAGCAGCCCCGACAGGGGTTACGAGCAGTACTTC. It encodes CASSPDRGYEQYF.

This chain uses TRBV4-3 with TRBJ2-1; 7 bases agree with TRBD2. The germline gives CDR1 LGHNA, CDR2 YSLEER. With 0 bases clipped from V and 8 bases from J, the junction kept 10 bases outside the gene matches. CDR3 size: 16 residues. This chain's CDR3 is CASSQDASGLMYEQFF. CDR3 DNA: TGCGCCAGCAGCCAAGACGCTAGCGGTTTGATGTATGAGCAGTTCTTC.

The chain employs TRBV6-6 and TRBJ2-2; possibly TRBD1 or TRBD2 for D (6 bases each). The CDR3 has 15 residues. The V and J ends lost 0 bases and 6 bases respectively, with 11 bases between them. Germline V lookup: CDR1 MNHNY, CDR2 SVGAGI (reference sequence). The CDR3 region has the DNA TGTGCCAGCAGTTACTCGTCGGGGGCGGCCGGGGAGCTGTTTTTT. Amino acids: CASSYSSGAAGELFF.

The chain's CDR3 is CASSSRLIGNEQFF. Here the CDR3 DNA reads TGTGCCAGCAGCTCTAGGTTAATTGGCAATGAGCAGTTCTTC. This chain joins TRBV7-9 and TRBJ2-1; D gene unclear. The CDR3 extends over 14 amino acids. The germline CDR1 and CDR2 sequences are SEHNR and FQNEAQ (reference sequence). V was trimmed by 4 bases and J by 6 bases, leaving 13 bases between them.

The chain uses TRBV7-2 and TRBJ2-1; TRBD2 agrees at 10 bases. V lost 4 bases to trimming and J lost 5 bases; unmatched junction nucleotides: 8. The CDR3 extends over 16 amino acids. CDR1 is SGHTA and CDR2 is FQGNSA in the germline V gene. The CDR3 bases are TGTGCCAGCAGCTCAGACGTAGCGGGGGGCCACAATGAGCAGTTCTTC. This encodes CASSSDVAGGHNEQFF.

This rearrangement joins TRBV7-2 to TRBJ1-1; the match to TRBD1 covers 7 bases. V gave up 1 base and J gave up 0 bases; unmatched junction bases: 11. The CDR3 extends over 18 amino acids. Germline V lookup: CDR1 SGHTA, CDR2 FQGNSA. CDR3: CASSLVWGGDSVNTEAFF. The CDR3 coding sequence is TGTGCCAGCAGCTTAGTATGGGGGGGGGACAGTGTGAACACTGAAGCTTTCTTT.

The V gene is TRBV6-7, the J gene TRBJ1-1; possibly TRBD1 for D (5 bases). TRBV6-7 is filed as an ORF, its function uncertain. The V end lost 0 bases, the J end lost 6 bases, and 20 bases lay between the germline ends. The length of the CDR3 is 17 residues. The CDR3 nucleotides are TGTGCCAGCAGTTACTCGAAGATAGTTACGGGGGAGGCTGAAGCTTTCTTT. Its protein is CASSYSKIVTGEAEAFF.

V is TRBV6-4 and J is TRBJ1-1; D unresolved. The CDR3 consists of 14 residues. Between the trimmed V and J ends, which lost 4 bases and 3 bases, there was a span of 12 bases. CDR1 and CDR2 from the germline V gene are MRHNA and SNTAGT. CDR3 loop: CASSADQWDTEAFF. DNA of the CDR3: TGTGCCAGCAGTGCCGACCAGTGGGACACTGAAGCTTTCTTT.

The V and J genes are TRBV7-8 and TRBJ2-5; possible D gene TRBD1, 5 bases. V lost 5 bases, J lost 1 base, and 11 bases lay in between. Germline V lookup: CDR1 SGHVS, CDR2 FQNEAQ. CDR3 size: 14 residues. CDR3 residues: CASSEPDSQETQYF. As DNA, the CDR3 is TGTGCCAGCAGCGAACCTGACAGCCAAGAGACCCAGTACTTC.

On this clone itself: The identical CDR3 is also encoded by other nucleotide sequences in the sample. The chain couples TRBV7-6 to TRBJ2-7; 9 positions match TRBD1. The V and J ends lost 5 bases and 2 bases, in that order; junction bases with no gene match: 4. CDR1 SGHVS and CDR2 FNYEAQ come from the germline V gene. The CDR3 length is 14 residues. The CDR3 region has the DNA TGTGCCAGCAGCCCAGGACAGGGGACCTACGAGCAGTACTTC. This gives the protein CASSPGQGTYEQYF. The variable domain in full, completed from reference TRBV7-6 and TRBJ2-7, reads GAGVSQSPRYKVTKRGQDVALRCDPISGHVSLYWYRQALGQGPEFLTYFNYEAQQDKSGLPNDRFSAERPEGSISTLTIQRTEQRDSAMYRCASSPGQGTYEQYFGPGTRLTVT.

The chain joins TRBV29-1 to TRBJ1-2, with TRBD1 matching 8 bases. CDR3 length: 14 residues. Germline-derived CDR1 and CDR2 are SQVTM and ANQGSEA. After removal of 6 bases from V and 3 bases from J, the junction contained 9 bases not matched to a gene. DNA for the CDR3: TGCAGCGTGGTCGGACAGGGTTGGGACTATGGCTACACCTTC. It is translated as CSVVGQGWDYGYTF.

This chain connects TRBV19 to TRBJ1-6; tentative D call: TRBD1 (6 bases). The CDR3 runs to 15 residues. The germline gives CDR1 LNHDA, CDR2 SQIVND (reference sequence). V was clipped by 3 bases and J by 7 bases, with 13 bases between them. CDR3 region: CASSMGASGNSPLHF. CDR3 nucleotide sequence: TGTGCCAGTAGTATGGGGGCGTCTGGGAATTCACCCCTCCACTTT.

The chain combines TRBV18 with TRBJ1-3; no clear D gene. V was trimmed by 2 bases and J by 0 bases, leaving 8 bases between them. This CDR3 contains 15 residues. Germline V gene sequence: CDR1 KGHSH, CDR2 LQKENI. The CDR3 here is CASSPEHLSGNTIYF. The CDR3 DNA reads TGTGCCAGCTCACCAGAACACCTCTCTGGAAACACCATATATTTT.

CDR3 DNA sequence: TGTGCCAGCAGCTTAGGGGTAGGGGGCACAGATACGCAGTATTTT. This translates into CASSLGVGGTDTQYF. The gene calls are TRBV7-2 and TRBJ2-3; a weak D match, TRBD1 (5 bases). The germline V gene encodes CDR1 SGHTA and CDR2 FQGNSA. V shed 1 base and J shed 1 base, with 9 bases lying between them. CDR3 length: 15 residues.

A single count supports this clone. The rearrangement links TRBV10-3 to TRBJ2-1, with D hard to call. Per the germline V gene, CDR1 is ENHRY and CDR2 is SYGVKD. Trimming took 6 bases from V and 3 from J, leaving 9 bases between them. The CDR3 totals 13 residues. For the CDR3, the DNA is TGTGCCATCAGAAAGATGGACTACAATGAGCAGTTCTTC. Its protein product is CAIRKMDYNEQFF.

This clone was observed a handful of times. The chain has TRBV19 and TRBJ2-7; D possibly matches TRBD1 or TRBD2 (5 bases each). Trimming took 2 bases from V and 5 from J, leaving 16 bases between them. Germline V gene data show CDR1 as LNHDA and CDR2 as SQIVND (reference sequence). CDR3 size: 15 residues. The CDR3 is CASSISTEGFDEQYF. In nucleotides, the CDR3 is TGTGCCAGTAGTATAAGTACTGAGGGGTTCGACGAGCAGTACTTC.

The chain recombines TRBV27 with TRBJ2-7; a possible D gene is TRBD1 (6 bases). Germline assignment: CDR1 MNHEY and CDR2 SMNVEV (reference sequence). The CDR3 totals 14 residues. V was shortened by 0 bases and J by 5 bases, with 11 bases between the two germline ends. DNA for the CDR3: TGTGCCAGCAGTTTATCAACAGGGACCCACGAGCAGTACTTC. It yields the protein CASSLSTGTHEQYF.

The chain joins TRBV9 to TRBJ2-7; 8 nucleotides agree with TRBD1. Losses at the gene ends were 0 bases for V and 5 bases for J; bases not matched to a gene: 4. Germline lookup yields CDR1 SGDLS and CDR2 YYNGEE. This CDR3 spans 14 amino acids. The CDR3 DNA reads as TGTGCCAGCAGCGTAGGAGACAGGGGCCACGAGCAGTACTTC. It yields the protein CASSVGDRGHEQYF.

In nucleotides, the CDR3 is TGTGCCAGCAGCCGACAGGGTAGGGCTAATGAAAAACTGTTTTTT. It encodes CASSRQGRANEKLFF. The chain uses TRBV28 and TRBJ1-4; 7 nucleotides align to TRBD1. V gave up 6 bases and J gave up 3 bases; unmatched junction bases: 7. Germline CDR1 reads MDHEN; CDR2 reads SYDVKM. CDR3 length: 15 residues.